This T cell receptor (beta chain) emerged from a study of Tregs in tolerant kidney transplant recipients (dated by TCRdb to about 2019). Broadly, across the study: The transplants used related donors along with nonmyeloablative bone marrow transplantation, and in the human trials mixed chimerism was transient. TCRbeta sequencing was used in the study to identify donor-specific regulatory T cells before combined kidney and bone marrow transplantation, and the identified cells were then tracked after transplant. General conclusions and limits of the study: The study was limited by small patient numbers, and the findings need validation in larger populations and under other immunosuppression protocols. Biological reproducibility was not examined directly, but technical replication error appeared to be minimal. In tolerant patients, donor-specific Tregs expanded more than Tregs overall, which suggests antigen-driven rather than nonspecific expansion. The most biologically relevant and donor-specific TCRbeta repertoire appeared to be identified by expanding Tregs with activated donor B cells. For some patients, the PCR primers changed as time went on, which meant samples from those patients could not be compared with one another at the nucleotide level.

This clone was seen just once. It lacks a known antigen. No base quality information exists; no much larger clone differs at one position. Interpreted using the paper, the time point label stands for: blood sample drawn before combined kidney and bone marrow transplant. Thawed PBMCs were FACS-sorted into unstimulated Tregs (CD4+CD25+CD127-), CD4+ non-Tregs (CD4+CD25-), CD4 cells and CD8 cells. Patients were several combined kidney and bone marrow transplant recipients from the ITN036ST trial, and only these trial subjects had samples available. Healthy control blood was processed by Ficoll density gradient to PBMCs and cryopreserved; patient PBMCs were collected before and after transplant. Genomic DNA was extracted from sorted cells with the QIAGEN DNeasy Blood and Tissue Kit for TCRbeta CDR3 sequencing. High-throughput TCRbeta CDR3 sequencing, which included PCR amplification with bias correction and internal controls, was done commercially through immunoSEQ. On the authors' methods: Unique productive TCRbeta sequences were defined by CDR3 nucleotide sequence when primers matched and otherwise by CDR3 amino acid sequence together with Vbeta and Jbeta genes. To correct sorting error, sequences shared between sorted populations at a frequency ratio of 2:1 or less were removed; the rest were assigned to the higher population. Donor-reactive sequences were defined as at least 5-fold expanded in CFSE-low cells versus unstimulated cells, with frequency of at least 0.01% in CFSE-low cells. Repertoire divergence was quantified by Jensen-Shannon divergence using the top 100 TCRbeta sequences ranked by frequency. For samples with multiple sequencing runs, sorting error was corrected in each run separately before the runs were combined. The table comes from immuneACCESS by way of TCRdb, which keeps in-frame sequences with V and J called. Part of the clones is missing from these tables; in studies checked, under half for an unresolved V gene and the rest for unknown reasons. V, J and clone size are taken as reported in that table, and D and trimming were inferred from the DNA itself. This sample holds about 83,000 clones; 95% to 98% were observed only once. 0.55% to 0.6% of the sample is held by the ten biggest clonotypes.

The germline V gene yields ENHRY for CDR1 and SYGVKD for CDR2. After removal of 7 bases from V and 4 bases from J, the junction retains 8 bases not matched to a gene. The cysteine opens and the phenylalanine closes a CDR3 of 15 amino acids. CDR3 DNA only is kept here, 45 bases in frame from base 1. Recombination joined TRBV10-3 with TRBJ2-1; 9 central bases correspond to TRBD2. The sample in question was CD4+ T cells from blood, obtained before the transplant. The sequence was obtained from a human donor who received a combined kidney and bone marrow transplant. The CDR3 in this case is CAIKIAGEGYNEQFF. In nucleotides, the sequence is TGTGCCATCAAGATAGCGGGAGAAGGATACAATGAGCAGTTCTTC.